This T cell receptor beta chain was sequenced during a study of blood T cell repertoires in COVID-19. V lost 5 bases, J lost 4 bases, and 14 bases lay in between. Per germline, CDR1 MGHRA and CDR2 YSYEKL. CDR3 size: 15 residues. Per the original data handling: Estimation of nucleated cell counts relied on the amplification of reference gene primers. The assay was immunoSEQ multiplex PCR, and TCRdb's table has in-frame clones only and misses some. The DNA was the basis for D and trimming; V, J and clone size are from that table. This table has 140,000 to 150,000 clones, more than 65% appearing once. The sample taken for sequencing was peripheral blood. The clonotype was recovered from a man aged 60-69 years with active or convalescent COVID-19. The chain recombines TRBV4-1 with TRBJ1-4, with a possible D match to TRBD1 (6 bases). CDR3 sequence reads: CASSKGAGVNEKLFF. The CDR3 DNA is TGCGCCAGCAGCAAAGGAGCAGGGGTTAATGAAAAACTGTTTTTT.